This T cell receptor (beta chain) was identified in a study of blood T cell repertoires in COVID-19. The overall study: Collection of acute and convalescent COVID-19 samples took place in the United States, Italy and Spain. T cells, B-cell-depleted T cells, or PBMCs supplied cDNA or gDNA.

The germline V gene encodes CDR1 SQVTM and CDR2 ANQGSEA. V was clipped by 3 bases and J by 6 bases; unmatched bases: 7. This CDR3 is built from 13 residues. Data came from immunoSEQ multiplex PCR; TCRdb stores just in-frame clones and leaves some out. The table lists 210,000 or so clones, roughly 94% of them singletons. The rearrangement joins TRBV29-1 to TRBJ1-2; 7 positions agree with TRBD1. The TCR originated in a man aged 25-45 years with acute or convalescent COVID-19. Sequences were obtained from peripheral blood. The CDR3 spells CSVDLGGADGYTF. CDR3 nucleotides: TGCAGCGTTGATTTAGGGGGCGCGGATGGCTACACCTTC.